This note documents a single TCR beta chain sequence. The sample originates from a study of blood T cell repertoires in COVID-19. Whole-study context: Collection of acute and convalescent COVID-19 samples took place in the United States, Italy and Spain. T cells, B-cell-depleted T cells, or PBMCs provided the cDNA or gDNA that served as material.

In the authors' workflow: Amplified reference gene primers provided the basis for estimating nucleated cell counts. The assay was immunoSEQ multiplex PCR, and TCRdb's table has in-frame clones only and misses some. V and J calls plus clone size are reproduced from that table; the DNA served to infer D and trimming. The sample holds 350,000 to 450,000 clones; 75% to 90% are singletons and the top ten take 3.5% to 4%. The CDR3 length is 13 residues. Trimming removed 9 bases at V and 9 bases at J, with 17 bases between. Germline loops: CDR1 SNHLY, CDR2 FYNNEI. The sample taken for sequencing was peripheral blood. The chain carries TRBV2 and TRBJ2-2, with D uncertain. The TCR originated in a young woman with acute or convalescent COVID-19. CDR3 bases: TGTGCCAGTCTCGGCGGCGGTGAAAGGGAGCTGTTTTTT. Translation gives CASLGGGERELFF.